This entry is about one TCR beta chain. CDR1 is MDHEN and CDR2 is SYDVKM in the germline V gene. The CDR3 contains 12 residues. The V end was cut by 6 bases, the J end by 7 bases, with 10 bases between. Adults between roughly 18 and 95 years of age took part from approximately 24 US areas. Cohort placement rested on clinical history that participants reported themselves. Cohort 3 donors counted as recovered after two negative PCRs, clearance, or resolved symptoms. The data derive from a study of blood T cell repertoires in COVID-19. In the original processing: Reference gene primer amplification gave estimated nucleated cell counts. Repertoires were generated with immunoSEQ multiplex PCR, while TCRdb's copy carries only in-frame clones and drops some. D and trimming were read from the DNA, whereas the V and J calls and clone size are those reported in that table. This repertoire shows approximately 230,000 clones, approximately 82% found once; its top ten account for 14% to 15%.

This receptor was identified in a man aged 40-49 years who had recovered from COVID-19. The V call is TRBV28, the J call TRBJ2-1; D is undetermined. Sequenced sample: PBMCs or T cells enriched from blood (not recorded which). The CDR3 region has the DNA TGTGCCAGCAGCCTAACCGAGAATGAGCAGTTCTTC. Amino acid sequence: CASSLTENEQFF.